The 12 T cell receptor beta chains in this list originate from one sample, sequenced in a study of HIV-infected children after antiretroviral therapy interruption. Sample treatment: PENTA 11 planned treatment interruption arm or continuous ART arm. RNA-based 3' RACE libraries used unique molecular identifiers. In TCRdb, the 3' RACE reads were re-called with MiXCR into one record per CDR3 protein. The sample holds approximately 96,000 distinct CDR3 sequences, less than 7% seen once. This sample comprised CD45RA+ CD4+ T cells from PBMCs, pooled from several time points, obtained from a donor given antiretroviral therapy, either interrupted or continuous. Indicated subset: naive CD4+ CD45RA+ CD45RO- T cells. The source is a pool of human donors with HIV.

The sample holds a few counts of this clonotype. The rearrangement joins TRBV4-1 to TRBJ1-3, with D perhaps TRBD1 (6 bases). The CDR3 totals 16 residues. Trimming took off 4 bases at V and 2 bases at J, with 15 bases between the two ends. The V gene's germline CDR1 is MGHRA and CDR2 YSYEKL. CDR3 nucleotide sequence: TGCGCCAGCAGCCCAACAGGGACAAACGCTGGAAACACCATATATTTT. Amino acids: CASSPTGTNAGNTIYF.

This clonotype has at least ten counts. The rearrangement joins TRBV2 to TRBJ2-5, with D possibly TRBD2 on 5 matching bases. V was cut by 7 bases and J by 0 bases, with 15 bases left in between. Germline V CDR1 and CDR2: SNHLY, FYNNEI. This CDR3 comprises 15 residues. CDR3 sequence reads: CASTGQQRYQETQYF. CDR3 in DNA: TGTGCCAGCACTGGTCAACAGCGGTACCAAGAGACCCAGTACTTC.

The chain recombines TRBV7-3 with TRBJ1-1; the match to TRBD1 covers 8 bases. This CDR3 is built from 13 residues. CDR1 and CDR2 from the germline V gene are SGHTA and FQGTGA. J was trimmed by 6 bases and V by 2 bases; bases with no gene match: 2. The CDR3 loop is CASSLDRGAEAFF. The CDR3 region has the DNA TGTGCCAGCAGCTTAGACAGGGGTGCTGAAGCTTTCTTT. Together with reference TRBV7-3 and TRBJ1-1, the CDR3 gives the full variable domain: GAGVSQTPSNKVTEKGKYVELRCDPISGHTALYWYRQSLGQGPEFLIYFQGTGAADDSGLPNDRFFAVRPEGSVSTLKIQRTERGDSAVYLCASSLDRGAEAFFGQGTRLTVV.

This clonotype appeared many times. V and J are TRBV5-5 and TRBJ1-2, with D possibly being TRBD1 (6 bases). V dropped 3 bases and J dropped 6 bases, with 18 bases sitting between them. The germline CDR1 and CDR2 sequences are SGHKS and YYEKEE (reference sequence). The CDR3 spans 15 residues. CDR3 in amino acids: CASSWVEGVSDGYTF. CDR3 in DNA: TGTGCCAGCAGCTGGGTAGAGGGGGTATCGGATGGCTACACCTTC.

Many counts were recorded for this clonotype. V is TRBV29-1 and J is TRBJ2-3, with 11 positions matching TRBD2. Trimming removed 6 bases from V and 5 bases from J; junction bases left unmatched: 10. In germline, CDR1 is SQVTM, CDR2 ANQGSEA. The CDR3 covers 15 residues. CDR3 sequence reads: CSVIRSGGAGDTQYF. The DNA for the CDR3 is TGCAGCGTCATACGTAGCGGGGGGGCAGGAGATACGCAGTATTTT.

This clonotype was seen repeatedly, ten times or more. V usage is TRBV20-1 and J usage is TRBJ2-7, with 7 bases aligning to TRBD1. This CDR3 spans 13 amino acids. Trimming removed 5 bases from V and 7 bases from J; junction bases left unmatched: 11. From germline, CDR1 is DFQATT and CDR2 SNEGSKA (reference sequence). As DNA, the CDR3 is TGCAGTGCTGCGACAGGGACCGATTATGAGCAGTACTTC. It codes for CSAATGTDYEQYF.

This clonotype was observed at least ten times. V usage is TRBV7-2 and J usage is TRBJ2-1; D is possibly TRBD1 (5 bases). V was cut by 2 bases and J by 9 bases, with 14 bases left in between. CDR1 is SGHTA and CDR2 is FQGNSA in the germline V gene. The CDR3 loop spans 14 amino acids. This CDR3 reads CASSLRQPPSEQFF. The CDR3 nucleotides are TGTGCCAGCAGCTTACGACAGCCCCCTAGTGAGCAGTTCTTC.

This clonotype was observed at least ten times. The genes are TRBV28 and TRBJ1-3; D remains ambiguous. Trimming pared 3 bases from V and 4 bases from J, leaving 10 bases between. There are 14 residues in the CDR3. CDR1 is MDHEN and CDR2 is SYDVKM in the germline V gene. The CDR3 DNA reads TGTGCCAGCAGTTTCCGGGGAACCGGAAACACCATATATTTT. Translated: CASSFRGTGNTIYF. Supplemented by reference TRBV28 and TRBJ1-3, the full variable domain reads DVKVTQSSRYLVKRTGEKVFLECVQDMDHENMFWYRQDPGLGLRLIYFSYDVKMKEKGDIPEGYSVSREKKERFSLILESASTNQTSMYLCASSFRGTGNTIYFGEGSWLTVV.

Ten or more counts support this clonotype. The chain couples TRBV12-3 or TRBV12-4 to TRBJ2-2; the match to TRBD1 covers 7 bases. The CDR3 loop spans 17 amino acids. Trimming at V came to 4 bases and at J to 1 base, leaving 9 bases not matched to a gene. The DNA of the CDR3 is TGTGCCAGCAGTTCCCCTACCGGGACAGAGAACACCGGGGAGCTGTTTTTT. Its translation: CASSSPTGTENTGELFF.

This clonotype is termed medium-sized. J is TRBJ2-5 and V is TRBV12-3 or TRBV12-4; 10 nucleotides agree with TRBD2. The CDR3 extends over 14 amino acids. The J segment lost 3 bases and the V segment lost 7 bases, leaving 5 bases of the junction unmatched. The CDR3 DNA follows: TGTGCCAGCAACGCCCTAGCGGGAGAAGAGACCCAGTACTTC. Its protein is CASNALAGEETQYF.

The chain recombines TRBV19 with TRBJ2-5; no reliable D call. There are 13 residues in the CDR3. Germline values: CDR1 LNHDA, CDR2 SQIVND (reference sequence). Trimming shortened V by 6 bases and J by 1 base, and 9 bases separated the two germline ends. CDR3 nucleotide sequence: TGTGCCAGTAGAGCATCCTCCCAAGAGACCCAGTACTTC. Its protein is CASRASSQETQYF.

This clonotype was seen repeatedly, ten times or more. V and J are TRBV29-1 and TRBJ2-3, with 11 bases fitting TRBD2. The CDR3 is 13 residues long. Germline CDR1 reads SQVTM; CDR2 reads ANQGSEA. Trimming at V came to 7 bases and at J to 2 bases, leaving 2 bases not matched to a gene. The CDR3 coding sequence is TGCAGCGGACTAGCGGGGCCCACAGATACGCAGTATTTT. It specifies CSGLAGPTDTQYF.